This T cell receptor beta chain was documented in a study of spatial heterogeneity in lung cancer (dated by TCRdb to the late 2010s). Notes on the research overall: Samples were obtained from approximately 72 patients with early-stage, untreated non-small cell lung cancer from the lung TRACERx cohort. In non-small cell lung cancer, the study made a quantitative comparison of TCR alpha and beta repertoires among multiple tumor regions, matched nontumor lung and blood. Nonsynonymous mutation counts, determined by whole-exome sequencing of tumor tissue, were related to TCR repertoire features. Beta-chain transcripts were consistently detected in greater numbers than alpha-chain transcripts, which likely reflected higher beta-chain transcript abundance. Follow-up PBMC samples were sequenced whenever available, and the median time to follow-up was two to three years after resection. In the raw uncorrected reads, each unique combination of TCR and UMI appeared more than ten times on average. At surgery, hundreds of tumor regions, around 65 matched nontumor lung samples and some 54 PBMC samples were TCR-sequenced for both alpha and beta chains. Overall results and qualifications from the work: Ubiquitous expanded tumor TCRs showed up in blood more often at tumor resection than at routine follow-up. Confirming at a functional level the hypothesis that regional TCRs recognize regional mutations was considered to require additional single-cell paired TCR alpha and beta sequencing. Comparisons of baseline and follow-up blood repertoires included only 15 or so patients.

This clonotype was observed a few times. The clone's antigen remains unknown. No base quality values were provided; no much bigger clone lies one nucleotide off. Library preparation used 5' RACE. The run used a NextSeq 500. The TCR library protocol attached a unique molecular identifier to each TCR cDNA molecule to allow correction of PCR and sequencing errors. In the paper's pipeline: Decombinator tools were used for TCR identification, UMI-based error correction and CDR3 extraction. TCRs above a frequency of 2 per 1,000, corresponding to the top 1% of the tumor frequency distribution, were defined as expanded. Each repertoire was subsampled 100 times to 5,000 TCRs, after which Renyi diversity was computed with the R vegan package. CDR3 similarity networks were built from amino acid triplet string-kernel similarity, connecting CDR3s with pairwise similarity above 0.82. TCRdb redid the processing of the public reads, applying fastp at Q25 and MiXCR, and retained in-frame beta chains. Each CDR3 protein gets just one entry, which takes the most common genes and DNA from the rows behind it. These V and J calls derive from TCRdb rather than the authors' analysis. The sample table lists fewer than 30,000 distinct CDR3 sequences, 8.5% to 10% of them with a count of one. In total, the top ten clones hold less than 25% of the sample.

The meaning of the sample's time point label: blood at routine non-recurrence follow-up after resection. Without any cell sorting, TCR sequencing was performed on whole RNA extracted either from tumor and nontumor lung tissue or from cryopreserved PBMC samples. Only patients for whom sufficient RNA was available from at least two tumor regions were selected for TCR sequencing. The CDR3 runs 13 amino acids, cysteine and phenylalanine included. Only the CDR3 portion is preserved as DNA: 39 bases, with reading frame beginning at the first base. Deletion took 5 bases off V and 1 base off J, with a span of 8 bases between the germline ends. The germline V gene (reference sequence) specifies SEHNR as CDR1 and FQNEAQ as CDR2.

The sequence joins TRBV7-9 to TRBJ1-2; the D gene is not confidently resolved. The sample was PBMCs, taken at follow-up. This clonotype was obtained from a male donor with early-stage non-small cell lung cancer. The nucleotides are TGTGCCAGCAGCCAAACAGTTAACTATGGCTACACCTTC. It specifies CASSQTVNYGYTF.